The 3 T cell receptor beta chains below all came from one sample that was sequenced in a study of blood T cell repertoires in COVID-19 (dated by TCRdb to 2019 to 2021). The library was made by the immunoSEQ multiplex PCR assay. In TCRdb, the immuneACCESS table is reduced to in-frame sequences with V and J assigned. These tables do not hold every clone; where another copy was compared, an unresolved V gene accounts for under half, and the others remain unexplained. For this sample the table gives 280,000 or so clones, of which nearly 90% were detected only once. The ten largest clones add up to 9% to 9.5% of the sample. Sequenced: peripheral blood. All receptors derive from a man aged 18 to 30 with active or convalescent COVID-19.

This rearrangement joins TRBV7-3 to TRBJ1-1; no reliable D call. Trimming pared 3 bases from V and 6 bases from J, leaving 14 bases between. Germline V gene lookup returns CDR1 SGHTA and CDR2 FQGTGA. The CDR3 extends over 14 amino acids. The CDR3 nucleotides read TGTGCCAGCAGCTTTAATTTAGTTTCGGCTGAAGCTTTCTTT. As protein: CASSFNLVSAEAFF.

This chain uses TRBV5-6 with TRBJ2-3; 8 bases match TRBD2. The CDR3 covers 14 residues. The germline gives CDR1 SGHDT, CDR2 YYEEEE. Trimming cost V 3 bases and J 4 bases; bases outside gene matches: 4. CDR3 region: CASSYGLASDTQYF. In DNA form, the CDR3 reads TGTGCCAGCAGCTATGGACTAGCATCAGATACGCAGTATTTT.

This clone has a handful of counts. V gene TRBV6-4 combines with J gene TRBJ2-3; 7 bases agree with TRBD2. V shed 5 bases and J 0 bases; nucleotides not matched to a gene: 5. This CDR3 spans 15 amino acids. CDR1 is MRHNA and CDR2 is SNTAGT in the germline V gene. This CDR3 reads CASSLTSYSTDTQYF. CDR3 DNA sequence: TGTGCCAGCAGTTTGACTAGCTATAGCACAGATACGCAGTATTTT.